A single T cell receptor beta chain is shown here with its context. Its antigen target is currently unknown. Base qualities are not recorded, but no much larger clone differs from it by a single base. Healthy HIV-negative adults with no recently reported acute infections or vaccinations were included as donors. All donors were Caucasian adults living in Nashville, Tennessee, USA. Magnetic negative selection was used to enrich CD4+ T cells, after which naive cells were positively selected on CD45RA and the negative fraction became the memory subset. After blood collection by leukapheresis, PBMCs were isolated using Ficoll-Histopaque density gradient centrifugation and then cryopreserved in the vapor phase of liquid nitrogen. Purity and quantity of every magnetically sorted T cell population were checked by analytical flow cytometry. Each sorted fraction had its genomic DNA isolated and then quantified by UV absorbance on a Nanodrop 2000c.

V is pared back by 6 bases and J by 1 base, with 10 bases lying between the germline termini. The CDR3 spans 15 residues, from the cysteine through the phenylalanine. The retained sequence is limited to the CDR3, 45 bases, with the frame set at the first base. CDR1 and CDR2 are read off the germline V gene as ENHRY and SYGVKD. The data belong to a study of shared clonotypes between healthy human individuals (dated by TCRdb to 2020 to 2021). With regard to the full study: The cohort comprised a couple of women and a few men aged 18 to 49 years. Per donor, three plates each were used for CD4 naive and CD4 memory, two for CD8 naive, and one for CD8 memory. The study deeply sequenced blood TCR repertoires of about 5 healthy adults to estimate repertoire size and the extent of clonotype sharing between individuals. Different laboratories and diverse techniques were used to prepare libraries and sequence TCR repertoires, to increase sequencing depth and limit assay-specific biases. Each donor's leukapheresis produced roughly between about 0.8 and 8.9 billion PBMCs. The research as a whole found: Naive subsets generally had larger estimated clonotype richness than memory subsets did. Pairwise subsampling led to the expectation that sequencing depth would affect the degree of clonotype sharing among donors. The genetic and exposure-history diversity represented was limited by the small number of donors. Sampling was limited to blood, and TCR repertoires in tissue likely differ from TCR repertoires in blood. Even with the large sequencing depth, rarefaction of the sorted-subset datasets indicated that sequencing was incomplete. Higher generation probabilities were observed for clonotypes shared by all four sorted-subset donors than for non-shared clonotypes. When several donors were compared, the shared fraction of clonotypes was 5% to 6.5% for naive CD4, approximately 3.3% for naive CD8, more than 2% for memory CD4, and 0.4% for memory CD8.

Using the deep immunoSEQ assay, multiplex PCR amplified TCR CDR3 regions from genomic DNA. Extracted genomic DNA from each cell subset was distributed evenly across all wells of several immunoSEQ 96-well plates, and each plate was treated as a replicate. For sorted subsets, each replicate PCR was loaded with 150 to 250 ng genomic DNA, equivalent to some 31,000 T cell genomes. The purified libraries were quantified using a Qubit 3.0 fluorometer, sized with a Bioanalyzer 2100, and then quantified again using the KAPA Library Quantification kit. A separate single-read 150-cycle Illumina NextSeq 550 flow cell was used to sequence each immunoSEQ 96-well plate. Regarding the original processing steps: Because only junctional sequences without quality scores were contained in the immunoSEQ output, filtering matching that applied to full-length reads could not be performed. Sequences were annotated with PyIR, a Python wrapper for IgBLAST v1.9, using IMGT germline references to assign V/J genes and CDR3. Reads were removed for weak V/J assignments (E-value above 1e-6), missing CDR3, stop codons, out-of-frame junctions, or ambiguous translated residues. A V3J clonotype was defined by an identical inferred V gene, J gene, and CDR3 amino acid sequence. To compute the percentage overlap between repertoires, the number of shared unique clonotypes was divided by the size of the smaller repertoire. Repertoire richness was assessed with RTK rarefaction, the Chao1 estimator, and Recon v2.1 estimates of unobserved clonotypes. For all TCRbeta clonotypes obtained by the gDNA method from four donors, generation probabilities were computed with OLGA. Held by TCRdb, this immuneACCESS table contains in-frame sequences only and omits some clones. Under half of the omission traces to an unresolved V gene where checked; the cause of the rest is unknown. V and J calls and clone size are as listed in that table; D and trimming were resolved from the DNA. The sample yields approximately 2.4 million clones; about 94% were counted once. Of the sample, 0.13% falls within the top ten clones.

The sample taken for sequencing was naive CD4+ T cells sorted from blood. Sample cell subset or site, as interpreted from the label and publication: CD45RA+ positively selected. This chain joins TRBV10-3 to TRBJ1-6; no D segment can be confidently identified. The source of this sequence is a man between 18 and 29 years old in good health. The DNA reads as follows: TGTGCCATCAGCGGGGAGGGATCCTATAATTCACCCCTCCACTTT. Protein translation: CAISGEGSYNSPLHF.